This record looks at one T cell receptor beta chain sequence and its context. Its antigen is not known. The entry originates in a study of T cells after yellow fever vaccination. At the level of the study: When fractions had low cell numbers, they were prepared with SMART-Seq v4 Ultra Low Input. Study findings and constraints: Peaking faster, on day 5 versus 15, the secondary response was nonetheless weaker. Post-booster repertoires contained most primary-vaccination clones again (almost 97% CD4, about 90% CD8).

Template switching with 5'RACE generated the TCR cDNA and added a universal primer site and UMIs. Via MiXCR, TCRdb re-called the 5' RACE reads, giving one row per CDR3 protein. The repertoire includes hundreds of thousands of distinct CDR3 sequences, 12% of them detected once, and just under 15% sits in the top ten. The germline CDR1 and CDR2 sequences are ENHRY and SYGVKD. The CDR3 length is 12 residues. The germline V and J ends were trimmed by 0 bases and 6 bases, with 3 bases remaining between them. The chain has TRBV10-3 and TRBJ2-1; no reliable D call. Sample: PBMCs, taken on the day of the yellow fever booster vaccination. This receptor was obtained from a man aged 25-45 years who received the YFV17D yellow fever vaccine. CDR3 sequence (DNA): TGTGCCATCAGTGAGTCGGGCAATGAGCAGTTCTTC. As protein: CAISESGNEQFF.